The rows below give T cell receptor beta chains drawn from one sample of a study of T cells expressing NK-cell markers. TCRdb reprocessed the 5' RACE reads, with one entry per CDR3 protein and no DNA. Found here are more than 90,000 distinct CDR3 sequences; the top ten clones hold 18%. Specimen: blood T cells: a sorted CD56 or NKG2C T cell subset, CD4+ or CD8+ T cells, or bulk PBMC T cells (not recorded which). The source of these receptors is a woman between 18 and 70 years old in good health. Both conserved end residues are part of each CDR3. Fields, in order: V gene, J gene, CDR3 protein.

v_gene: TRBV9; j_gene: TRBJ2-7; CDR3aa: CASSEEPGAEQYF
v_gene: TRBV11-2; j_gene: TRBJ2-3; CDR3aa: CASSLVGPSTDTQYF
v_gene: TRBV11-2; j_gene: TRBJ2-3; CDR3aa: CASRLLADTQYF
v_gene: TRBV15; j_gene: TRBJ1-2; CDR3aa: CATSREAGADGYTF
v_gene: TRBV11-1; j_gene: TRBJ2-2; CDR3aa: CASSLPGTGSLNTGELFF
v_gene: TRBV20-1; j_gene: TRBJ2-1; CDR3aa: CSAGAPGSYNEQFF
v_gene: TRBV7-7; j_gene: TRBJ2-1; CDR3aa: CASSPRWGEGVYNEQFF
v_gene: TRBV7-6; j_gene: TRBJ1-5; CDR3aa: CASSRDINQPQHF
v_gene: TRBV28; j_gene: TRBJ2-2; CDR3aa: CASSNRETGELFF
v_gene: TRBV7-2; j_gene: TRBJ1-6; CDR3aa: CASSLEANSPLHF
v_gene: TRBV29-1; j_gene: TRBJ1-1; CDR3aa: CSVEGPLNTEAFF
v_gene: TRBV10-3; j_gene: TRBJ2-1; CDR3aa: CAITPGQGELNEQFF
v_gene: TRBV4-1; j_gene: TRBJ1-1; CDR3aa: CASSWGYTEAFF
v_gene: TRBV5-6; j_gene: TRBJ2-1; CDR3aa: CASSLVLYNEQFF
v_gene: TRBV6-6; j_gene: TRBJ2-5; CDR3aa: CASGQDRETQYF
v_gene: TRBV4-3; j_gene: TRBJ2-7; CDR3aa: CASSQDRGVGHYEQYF
v_gene: TRBV20-1; j_gene: TRBJ2-7; CDR3aa: CSAFSGHIQTYEQYF
v_gene: TRBV18; j_gene: TRBJ2-1; CDR3aa: CASSPWGTDEQFF
v_gene: TRBV29-1; j_gene: TRBJ1-4; CDR3aa: CSVVQGDEKLFF
v_gene: TRBV7-6; j_gene: TRBJ1-3; CDR3aa: CASSESVAPSGNTIYF
v_gene: TRBV5-5; j_gene: TRBJ2-5; CDR3aa: CASSFLRASGGQETQYF
v_gene: TRBV25-1; j_gene: TRBJ2-1; CDR3aa: CASSASGQFAGNEQFF
v_gene: TRBV7-9; j_gene: TRBJ1-1; CDR3aa: CASSLWGTEAFF
v_gene: TRBV9; j_gene: TRBJ2-1; CDR3aa: CASSLEGYNEQFF
v_gene: TRBV12-3/TRBV12-4; j_gene: TRBJ2-7; CDR3aa: CASSRQSYEQYF
v_gene: TRBV12-3/TRBV12-4; j_gene: TRBJ2-7; CDR3aa: CASSFTGTSYEQYF
v_gene: TRBV4-3; j_gene: TRBJ2-1; CDR3aa: CASSFSGSAYNEQFF
v_gene: TRBV4-3; j_gene: TRBJ2-1; CDR3aa: CASSQDRLTGGYNEQFF
v_gene: TRBV27; j_gene: TRBJ2-1; CDR3aa: CASRLQGGSEQFF
v_gene: TRBV5-1; j_gene: TRBJ2-1; CDR3aa: CASRDRDYNEQFF
v_gene: TRBV4-3; j_gene: TRBJ2-1; CDR3aa: CASSQAVRPNEQFF
v_gene: TRBV5-6; j_gene: TRBJ2-7; CDR3aa: CASSLFGARGSYEQYF
v_gene: TRBV28; j_gene: TRBJ2-3; CDR3aa: CASSFEGTSGISSTDTQYF
v_gene: TRBV6-1; j_gene: TRBJ2-1; CDR3aa: CASSVAAGGQYNEQFF
v_gene: TRBV10-3; j_gene: TRBJ2-5; CDR3aa: CAISPGLAGDQETQYF
v_gene: TRBV28; j_gene: TRBJ2-3; CDR3aa: CASTHSTDTQYF
v_gene: TRBV4-2; j_gene: TRBJ2-1; CDR3aa: CASSQVFGTQLNEQFF
v_gene: TRBV7-9; j_gene: TRBJ2-7; CDR3aa: CASSLNSPYEQYF
v_gene: TRBV7-2; j_gene: TRBJ2-5; CDR3aa: CASSLGPGLSYF
v_gene: TRBV4-1; j_gene: TRBJ2-1; CDR3aa: CASRGEGYNEQFF